Listed below are T cell receptor beta chains from one sample, sequenced in a study of HIV-infected children after antiretroviral therapy interruption. One entry per CDR3 protein results from TCRdb running MiXCR on the 3' RACE reads. The sample holds some 51,000 distinct CDR3 sequences, approximately 4.3% seen once. The sample was CD45RA+ CD4+ T cells from PBMCs, pooled from several time points, taken from a donor given antiretroviral therapy, either interrupted or continuous. Receptor source: a pool of human donors with HIV. Both conserved end residues are part of each CDR3. A D gene is named only where the DNA matches it firmly. Expanded clones are given a class, and other clones once, few, many or no size at all.

size: few; D: -; V: TRBV5-1; J: TRBJ1-1; CDR3: CASSEGEAAATEAFF; DNA: TGCGCCAGCAGCGAGGGAGAGGCGGCGGCGACTGAAGCTTTCTTT
size: many; D: -; V: TRBV25-1; J: TRBJ1-5; CDR3: CASSDSPSAQPQHF; DNA: TGTGCCAGCAGTGACTCGCCGTCGGCTCAGCCCCAGCATTTT
size: many; D: -; V: TRBV3-1; J: TRBJ1-2; CDR3: CASSHLGDGGGYTF; DNA: TGTGCCAGCAGCCACCTAGGGGACGGCGGTGGCTACACCTTC
size: many; D: TRBD1; V: TRBV18; J: TRBJ2-7; CDR3: CASSPGQGSYEQYF; DNA: TGTGCCAGCTCACCGGGACAGGGGTCCTACGAGCAGTACTTC
size: few; D: TRBD2; V: TRBV20-1; J: TRBJ2-7; CDR3: CSARVPPGLAGDEQYF; DNA: TGCAGTGCTAGAGTTCCCCCCGGACTAGCGGGGGACGAGCAGTACTTC
size: many; D: -; V: TRBV21-1; J: TRBJ2-7; CDR3: CASTVGQGPGEQYF; DNA: TGTGCCAGCACCGTGGGACAGGGGCCGGGCGAGCAGTACTTC
size: many; D: -; V: TRBV2; J: TRBJ2-6; CDR3: CASKLYGANVLTF; DNA: TGTGCCAGCAAACTATATGGGGCCAACGTCCTGACTTTC
size: many; D: -; V: TRBV11-2; J: TRBJ1-3; CDR3: CASSSRVAVDGNTIYF; DNA: TGTGCCAGCAGCTCCCGAGTTGCCGTCGATGGAAACACCATATATTTT
size: many; D: -; V: TRBV28; J: TRBJ1-1; CDR3: CASSMGPWPEAFF; DNA: TGTGCCAGCAGTATGGGCCCCTGGCCTGAAGCTTTCTTT
size: many; D: -; V: TRBV27; J: TRBJ1-6; CDR3: CASSFNRNSPLHF; DNA: TGTGCCAGCAGTTTTAACCGGAATTCACCCCTCCACTTT
size: many; D: -; V: TRBV6-1; J: TRBJ1-2; CDR3: CATTLEQGAYGYTF; DNA: TGTGCCACAACCCTCGAACAGGGAGCATATGGCTACACCTTC
size: many; D: -; V: TRBV20-1; J: TRBJ2-6; CDR3: CSARWGANVLTF; DNA: TGCAGTGCTAGGTGGGGGGCCAACGTCCTGACTTTC
size: many; D: -; V: TRBV20-1; J: TRBJ1-1; CDR3: CSVGQPNTEAFF; DNA: TGCAGTGTCGGGCAGCCTAACACTGAAGCTTTCTTT
size: many; D: -; V: TRBV3-1; J: TRBJ2-1; CDR3: CASSQAGGAQYNEQFF; DNA: TGTGCCAGCAGCCAAGCGGGCGGGGCTCAGTACAATGAGCAGTTCTTC
size: many; D: -; V: TRBV19; J: TRBJ2-1; CDR3: CASSFWGRNAEQFF; DNA: TGTGCCAGTAGTTTCTGGGGCAGAAATGCTGAGCAGTTCTTC
size: few; D: -; V: TRBV28; J: TRBJ2-7; CDR3: CASSPVRKGQQYF; DNA: TGTGCCAGCAGCCCAGTTCGTAAGGGGCAGCAGTACTTC
size: many; D: -; V: TRBV6-1; J: TRBJ1-5; CDR3: CASRGHLSQPQHF; DNA: TGTGCCAGCAGGGGACACCTATCTCAGCCCCAGCATTTT
size: many; D: -; V: TRBV20-1; J: TRBJ1-2; CDR3: CSASLGDYGYTF; DNA: TGCAGTGCTTCCCTCGGGGACTATGGCTACACCTTC
size: many; D: TRBD1; V: TRBV27; J: TRBJ2-2; CDR3: CASSWTGHAGELFF; DNA: TGTGCCAGCAGCTGGACAGGGCACGCCGGGGAGCTGTTTTTT
size: few; D: TRBD2; V: TRBV5-6; J: TRBJ2-2; CDR3: CASSPPGLAGFWNTGELFF; DNA: TGTGCCAGCAGCCCCCCGGGACTAGCGGGGTTTTGGAACACCGGGGAGCTGTTTTTT
size: once; D: TRBD1; V: TRBV12-3/TRBV12-4; J: TRBJ2-6; CDR3: CANSLLTGGSSGANVLTF; DNA: TGTGCCAACAGTTTACTTACAGGGGGAAGCTCTGGGGCCAACGTCCTGACTTTC
size: many; D: TRBD1; V: TRBV23-1; J: TRBJ2-6; CDR3: CASSPPGQGISGANVLTF; DNA: TGCGCCAGCAGTCCTCCGGGACAGGGGATCTCTGGGGCCAACGTCCTGACTTTC
size: few; D: -; V: TRBV20-1; J: TRBJ2-3; CDR3: CSTQSATDTQYF; DNA: TGCAGTACCCAGTCGGCTACAGATACGCAGTATTTT
size: few; D: TRBD1; V: TRBV28; J: TRBJ2-7; CDR3: CASSTGTGLEQYF; DNA: TGTGCCAGCAGTACCGGGACAGGTCTCGAGCAGTACTTC
size: many; D: TRBD2; V: TRBV10-3; J: TRBJ2-3; CDR3: CATPGGRNGTQYF; DNA: TGTGCCACCCCGGGGGGGCGAAACGGTACGCAGTATTTT
size: many; D: -; V: TRBV20-1; J: TRBJ1-6; CDR3: CSALNALSSYNSPLHF; DNA: TGCAGTGCGCTCAATGCGTTAAGCTCCTATAATTCACCCCTCCACTTT
size: many; D: -; V: TRBV5-5; J: TRBJ1-6; CDR3: CASTERLYNSPLHF; DNA: TGTGCCAGCACAGAGCGGCTCTATAATTCACCCCTCCACTTT
size: few; D: -; V: TRBV20-1; J: TRBJ2-7; CDR3: CSARDPGSHYEQYF; DNA: TGCAGTGCTAGAGATCCGGGGAGTCACTACGAGCAGTACTTC
size: -; D: TRBD2; V: TRBV10-3; J: TRBJ2-3; CDR3: CAISESPGRGGTDTQYF; DNA: TGTGCCATCAGTGAGTCGCCAGGGCGGGGGGGAACAGATACGCAGTATTTT
size: few; D: TRBD1; V: TRBV7-3; J: TRBJ2-1; CDR3: CASSSAGTDHDEQFF; DNA: TGTGCCAGCAGCTCCGCCGGGACAGATCACGATGAGCAGTTCTTC
size: many; D: -; V: TRBV2; J: TRBJ2-1; CDR3: CASSGVAEQFF; DNA: TGTGCCAGCAGTGGGGTAGCAGAGCAGTTCTTC
size: many; D: TRBD1; V: TRBV10-3; J: TRBJ2-7; CDR3: CAIRGQGTTYEQYF; DNA: TGTGCCATCAGGGGACAGGGGACCACCTACGAGCAGTACTTC
size: many; D: -; V: TRBV18; J: TRBJ2-6; CDR3: CASSPPTQISGANVLTF; DNA: TGTGCCAGCTCACCACCGACTCAGATTTCTGGGGCCAACGTCCTGACTTTC
size: few; D: -; V: TRBV2; J: TRBJ2-2; CDR3: CASREGGELFF; DNA: TGTGCCTCACGGGAAGGTGGGGAGCTGTTTTTT
size: many; D: -; V: TRBV10-3; J: TRBJ2-7; CDR3: CAIAGTVNYEQYF; DNA: TGTGCCATCGCAGGGACGGTGAACTACGAGCAGTACTTC
size: many; D: TRBD1; V: TRBV7-3; J: TRBJ2-2; CDR3: CASSLTGGPAGELFF; DNA: TGTGCCAGCAGCCTCACAGGGGGACCGGCCGGGGAGCTGTTTTTT
size: many; D: -; V: TRBV12-3/TRBV12-4; J: TRBJ1-4; CDR3: CASSPRRQGEEKLFF; DNA: TGTGCCAGCAGTCCCCGACGACAAGGAGAGGAAAAACTGTTTTTT
size: many; D: -; V: TRBV19; J: TRBJ2-7; CDR3: CASSPSGLGDYEQYF; DNA: TGTGCCAGTAGTCCCTCGGGCCTCGGGGATTACGAGCAGTACTTC
size: many; D: TRBD2; V: TRBV25-1; J: TRBJ2-7; CDR3: CASSGRGSSYEQYF; DNA: TGTGCCAGCAGTGGTCGCGGGAGCTCCTACGAGCAGTACTTC
size: many; D: -; V: TRBV30; J: TRBJ1-2; CDR3: CAWSLGINYGYTF; DNA: TGTGCCTGGAGCTTAGGGATTAACTATGGCTACACCTTC
size: few; D: -; V: TRBV12-3/TRBV12-4; J: TRBJ1-3; CDR3: CASTWTGRNTIYF; DNA: TGTGCCAGCACCTGGACCGGAAGAAACACCATATATTTT
size: many; D: TRBD1; V: TRBV6-5; J: TRBJ1-1; CDR3: CASSSRQGTAFF; DNA: TGTGCCAGCAGTTCGCGACAGGGAACAGCTTTCTTT
size: many; D: -; V: TRBV7-2; J: TRBJ2-3; CDR3: CASSLDRITDTQYF; DNA: TGTGCCAGCAGCCTAGACAGGATCACAGATACGCAGTATTTT